A single sample is the source of the 32 T cell receptor beta chains below, sequenced in a study of human T cells and chemical hapten exposure. MiXCR, applied by TCRdb to the RACE reads, yields one record per CDR3 protein. The sample lists about 40,000 distinct CDR3 sequences; more than 9% were seen once. Time point meaning: pre-sensitization, week 0. Treatment noted: therapeutic diphenylcyclopropenone sensitization with weekly scalp DPC. The sample in question was whole blood, obtained in connection with sensitization to the hapten diphenylcyclopropenone (DPC). Every receptor here comes from a man aged 25-40 years with alopecia areata. Some clones in this sample may be carry-over from other donors' samples.

There are many counts of this clonotype. The J gene is TRBJ2-7, the V gene TRBV20-1; the D call may be TRBD1 or TRBD2 (5 bases each). The CDR3 contains 12 residues. The V gene's germline CDR1 is DFQATT and CDR2 SNEGSKA (reference sequence). The V end lost 6 bases, the J end lost 6 bases, and 15 bases lay between the germline ends. The CDR3 bases are TGCAGTGCCCGGACCGGGACCCGCGAGCAGTACGTC. It codes for CSARTGTREQYV.

This clonotype has just a few counts. The chain uses TRBV7-8 and TRBJ2-3; D is perhaps TRBD1 (6 bases). Germline CDR1 SGHVS, CDR2 FQNEAQ. This CDR3 is 14 amino acids long. V was pared by 3 bases and J by 3 bases, with 10 bases between. CDR3 loop: CASSFVGGTDTQYF. The CDR3 coding sequence is TGTGCCAGCAGCTTTGTAGGGGGAACAGATACGCAGTATTTT.

In its sample, this clonotype was seen a few times. This rearrangement joins TRBV6-5 to TRBJ2-7, with TRBD2 matching over 13 bases. This CDR3 contains 16 residues. The V gene's germline CDR1 is MNHEY and CDR2 SVGAGI. V lost 2 bases and J lost 4; bases outside the gene matches: 5. This CDR3 is CASSYLTSGGAYEQYF. CDR3 nucleotides: TGTGCCAGCAGTTACCTAACTAGCGGGGGGGCTTACGAGCAGTACTTC.

There are a few counts of this clonotype. This chain connects TRBV6-2 or TRBV6-3 to TRBJ1-1, with D possibly being TRBD1 (5 bases). The germline CDR1 and CDR2 sequences are MNHEY and SVGEGT. The CDR3 spans 15 residues. V lost 4 bases and J lost 6, with 18 bases in between. The CDR3 DNA is TGTGCCAGCAGTTTTTCCAGGGCCCCGAGGTCTGAAGCTTTCTTT. The encoded protein is CASSFSRAPRSEAFF.

The genes are TRBV28 and TRBJ2-3; D gene uncertain. Trimming took 5 bases from V and 5 from J, leaving 8 bases between them. The germline gives CDR1 MDHEN, CDR2 SYDVKM. CDR3 length equals 12 residues. The CDR3 DNA follows: TGTGCCAGCAGTGTCACGAGAGATACGCAGTATTTT. Protein: CASSVTRDTQYF.

Ten or more counts support this clonotype. The chain links TRBV2 to TRBJ2-5; the D gene could be TRBD1 or TRBD2 (5 bases each). The V end was cut by 3 bases, the J end by 2 bases, with 19 bases between. This CDR3 is 17 amino acids long. Germline V gene data show CDR1 as SNHLY and CDR2 as FYNNEI. CDR3 loop: CASSEQYGTLKQETQYF. The CDR3 region has the DNA TGTGCCAGCAGTGAGCAGTATGGGACCCTGAAGCAAGAGACCCAGTACTTC.

This clonotype was seen only a few times. This sequence joins TRBV25-1 and TRBJ2-7, with TRBD1 identical over 7 bases. V was pared by 9 bases and J by 5 bases, with 7 bases of the junction left unmatched. There are 12 residues in the CDR3. Germline CDR1 is MGHDK and CDR2 is SYGVNS. The CDR3: CASPTGVHEQYF. The CDR3 coding sequence is TGTGCCAGTCCTACAGGGGTCCACGAGCAGTACTTC.

The chain is built from TRBV21-1 and TRBJ2-1; the table's D gene call, TRBD2, was not cross checked with the DNA. TRBV21-1 is listed as a pseudogene. CDR3 length: 16 amino acids. The CDR3 DNA reads TGTGCCAGCAGCAAAGTGAGCGGGAGGGCGTACAATGAGCAGTTCTTC. Its translation is CASSKVSGRAYNEQFF.

The rearrangement joins TRBV28 to TRBJ1-5; D is undetermined. Germline CDR1 MDHEN, CDR2 SYDVKM. V was clipped by 1 base and J by 5 bases, with 3 bases between them. The CDR3 is made up of 12 amino acids. The CDR3 coding sequence is TGTGCCAGCAGTTTATTAGATCAGCCCCAGCATTTT. Protein product: CASSLLDQPQHF.

This clonotype was counted between two and nine times. This chain uses TRBV19 with TRBJ1-5; the match to TRBD1 covers 8 bases. Germline V gene sequence: CDR1 LNHDA, CDR2 SQIVND (reference sequence). With V trimmed by 4 bases and J by 6 bases, 8 bases remained unmatched. The CDR3 totals 15 residues. The CDR3 is CASSTQGAYRQPQHF. The CDR3 DNA is TGTGCCAGTAGTACCCAGGGGGCTTATCGTCAGCCCCAGCATTTT.

In its sample, this clonotype was seen once. V gene TRBV2 combines with J gene TRBJ1-2; a possible D gene is TRBD1 (6 bases). The CDR3 runs 17 residues. The germline CDR1 and CDR2 sequences are SNHLY and FYNNEI. V shed 4 bases and J shed 1 base, with 19 bases lying between them. The CDR3 nucleotides read TGTGCCAGCAGTGTTATGCGTGGGCAGGGGCTTAACTATGGCTACACCTTC. Protein: CASSVMRGQGLNYGYTF. The variable domain in full, with the rest retrieved from reference TRBV2 and TRBJ1-2, is EPEVTQTPSHQVTQMGQEVILRCVPISNHLYFYWYRQILGQKVEFLVSFYNNEISEKSEIFDDQFSVERPDGSNFTLKIRSTKLEDSAMYFCASSVMRGQGLNYGYTFGSGTRLTVV.

The genes are TRBV7-9 and TRBJ1-1, with D tentatively TRBD1 (6 bases). The CDR3 covers 14 residues. Trimming pared 4 bases from V and 0 bases from J, leaving 9 bases between. In germline, CDR1 is SEHNR, CDR2 FQNEAQ (reference sequence). CDR3 residues: CASSSTGMNTEAFF. CDR3 nucleotides: TGTGCCAGCAGCTCGACAGGCATGAACACTGAAGCTTTCTTT. Full variable domain (missing parts from reference TRBV7-9 and TRBJ1-1): DTGVSQNPRHKITKRGQNVTFRCDPISEHNRLYWYRQTLGQGPEFLTYFQNEAQLEKSRLLSDRFSAERPKGSFSTLEIQRTEQGDSAMYLCASSSTGMNTEAFFGQGTRLTVV.

CDR3 amino acids: CASGLVLGQYSNQPQHF. CDR3 sequence (DNA): TGTGCTAGTGGTTTGGTACTAGGGCAGTATAGCAATCAGCCCCAGCATTTT. The chain joins TRBV12-5 to TRBJ1-5, with D unresolved. The CDR3 extends over 17 amino acids. The germline V and J ends were trimmed by 0 bases and 0 bases, with 12 bases remaining between them. Germline loops: CDR1 LGHNT, CDR2 FRNRAP. The complete variable domain, with remaining parts taken from reference TRBV12-5 and TRBJ1-5, reads DARVTQTPRHKVTEMGQEVTMRCQPILGHNTVFWYRQTMMQGLELLAYFRNRAPLDDSGMPKDRFSAEMPDATLATLKIQPSEPRDSAVYFCASGLVLGQYSNQPQHFGDGTRLSIL.

The V gene is TRBV19, the J gene TRBJ2-3; D possibly corresponds to TRBD1 (6 bases). The CDR3 covers 12 residues. Trimming left V 4 bases short and J 4 bases short, with 6 bases between. Germline V lookup: CDR1 LNHDA, CDR2 SQIVND (reference sequence). CDR3 protein: CASSTGADTQYF. CDR3 in DNA: TGTGCCAGTAGTACAGGGGCAGATACGCAGTATTTT.

Notes on this clonotype: An end of the junction does not agree with germline; a read error may underlie this. The chain has TRBV6-5 and TRBJ2-3; TRBD2 matches at 7 bases. CDR1 and CDR2 from the germline V gene are MNHEY and SVGAGI. The CDR3 has 18 residues. CDR3 in DNA: TGTGTCAGCAGTGCCTCCTCACCTGGGACTATAGGCACAGATACGCAGTATTTT. Encoded protein: CVSSASSPGTIGTDTQYF.

The rearrangement joins TRBV20-1 to TRBJ2-1, with 8 bases aligning to TRBD2. The CDR3 runs 15 residues. Germline V gene data show CDR1 as DFQATT and CDR2 as SNEGSKA (reference sequence). V lost 6 bases to trimming and J lost 5 bases; unmatched junction nucleotides: 12. The CDR3 nucleotides read TGCAGTGCACCAACCGGGACTAGTCGTCACAATGAGCAGTTCTTC. Translated: CSAPTGTSRHNEQFF.

This clonotype was seen many times. The rearrangement joins TRBV21-1 to TRBJ1-2; TRBD1, the table's D call, was not compared with the DNA. TRBV21-1 corresponds to a pseudogene. The CDR3 runs to 18 residues. Here the CDR3 reads CASSKEGRPDSPNYGYTF. DNA of the CDR3: TGTGCCAGCAGCAAAGAGGGACGGCCGGACAGCCCTAACTATGGCTACACCTTC.

This clonotype occurred many times. The CDR3 region has the DNA TGTGCCAGCAGTGATCTCCAGGGTCTCTTAAGCAATCAGCCCCAGCATTTT. It specifies CASSDLQGLLSNQPQHF. The J gene is TRBJ1-5, the V gene TRBV6-1, with a possible D match to TRBD1 (5 bases). The V end lost 3 bases, the J end lost 1 base, and 16 bases lay between the germline ends. This CDR3 comprises 17 residues. Per the germline V gene, CDR1 is MNHNS and CDR2 is SASEGT.

In this sample, this clonotype turned up a few times. The chain employs TRBV11-2 and TRBJ1-2; possible D gene TRBD1, 6 bases. V was shortened by 4 bases and J by 6 bases, with 15 bases between the two germline ends. The CDR3 runs to 14 residues. Per the germline V gene, CDR1 is SGHAT and CDR2 is FQNNGV. CDR3 protein: CASSSAGVDNGYTF. DNA for the CDR3: TGTGCCAGCAGCTCGGCAGGGGTAGATAATGGCTACACCTTC.

The rearrangement joins TRBV6-5 to TRBJ1-4; 7 bases match TRBD1. V lost 4 bases to trimming and J lost 8 bases; unmatched junction nucleotides: 10. This CDR3 is 15 amino acids long. Per the germline V gene, CDR1 is MNHEY and CDR2 is SVGAGI. CDR3 in DNA: TGTGCCAGCAGTTCGACAGGGAGGATTCGGGAAAAACTGTTTTTT. Translated: CASSSTGRIREKLFF.

This clonotype was observed many times. The chain combines TRBV29-1 with TRBJ1-1, with 8 positions matching TRBD1. V lost 6 bases to trimming and J lost 1 base; unmatched junction nucleotides: 7. Germline V gene lookup returns CDR1 SQVTM and CDR2 ANQGSEA. The CDR3 runs to 14 residues. The CDR3 DNA reads as TGCAGCGTCCGACAGGGGAATTCGAACACTGAAGCTTTCTTT. The encoded protein is CSVRQGNSNTEAFF.

On this clonotype itself: It may be a read error: a sequence one base away is much more abundant. The chain couples TRBV9 to TRBJ2-3, with D possibly matching TRBD2 (5 bases). The CDR3 sequence is 17 residues long. Looked up from germline, CDR1 is SGDLS and CDR2 is YYNGEE. The CDR3 coding sequence is TGTGCCAGCAGCGTAGACCCTTCCGGACTTATCACAGATATGCAGTATTTT. Protein: CASSVDPSGLITDMQYF.

This clonotype came up a few times. One junction end does not reproduce the germline sequence, and a read error may be involved. The J gene is TRBJ2-1, the V gene TRBV6-1; TRBD1 agrees at 8 bases. Germline CDR1 reads MNHNS; CDR2 reads SASEGT. The CDR3 contains 13 residues. CDR3 loop: CASSRQGFEAMIF. The CDR3 bases are TGTGCCAGCAGCCGACAGGGGTTTGAGGCTATGATCTTC.

The chain uses TRBV20-1 and TRBJ2-2; D remains ambiguous. This CDR3 is 12 amino acids long. The germline V and J ends were trimmed by 4 bases and 3 bases, with 6 bases remaining between them. The germline gives CDR1 DFQATT, CDR2 SNEGSKA (reference sequence). The CDR3 bases are TGCAGTGCTAACCAGTACACCGGGGAGCTGTTTTTT. Translated: CSANQYTGELFF.

This clonotype occurred a few times. V is TRBV6-5 and J is TRBJ2-6, with 8 bases fitting TRBD1. The CDR3 loop spans 17 amino acids. Germline loops: CDR1 MNHEY, CDR2 SVGAGI. J lost 0 bases, V lost 6 bases, and 7 bases had no gene match. The CDR3, as DNA: TGTGCCAGCAGAAGGGACAGGACCTCCTCTGGGGCCAACGTCCTGACTTTC. It codes for CASRRDRTSSGANVLTF.

This clonotype was counted ten times or more. The chain employs TRBV6-2 or TRBV6-3 and TRBJ1-5; D gene ambiguous. This CDR3 contains 12 residues. The germline V and J ends were trimmed by 8 bases and 11 bases, with 16 bases remaining between them. CDR1 is MNHEY, CDR2 SVGEGT, per germline. The CDR3 nucleotides read TGTGCCAGCGCTACGGGTCCCTTGGCCCAGCATTTT. Its translation: CASATGPLAQHF.

The rearrangement uses TRBV7-9 and TRBJ2-3, with 10 nucleotides matching TRBD2. In germline, CDR1 is SEHNR, CDR2 FQNEAQ (reference sequence). After removal of 5 bases from V and 3 bases from J, the junction contained 8 bases not matched to a gene. The CDR3 sequence is 16 residues long. This CDR3 is CASSEVLAGATDTQYF. CDR3 DNA sequence: TGTGCCAGCAGCGAAGTCCTAGCGGGGGCGACAGATACGCAGTATTTT.

The genes are TRBV11-3 and TRBJ2-1; the match to TRBD2 covers 10 bases. The CDR3 has 15 residues. The junction had 5 bases not matched to a gene; V was cut back by 2 bases and J by 7 bases. CDR1 is SGHNT, CDR2 YENEEA, per germline. The DNA of the CDR3 is TGTGCCAGCAGCTTACGTCTAGCGGGAGCGAATGAGCAGTTCTTC. The encoded protein is CASSLRLAGANEQFF.

V gene TRBV6-1 combines with J gene TRBJ2-3; 10 positions agree with TRBD1. There are 14 residues in the CDR3. Looked up from germline, CDR1 is MNHNS and CDR2 is SASEGT. Trimming at V came to 8 bases and at J to 4 bases, leaving 6 bases not matched to a gene. The CDR3 DNA reads as TGTGCCAGCCAGACAGGGGGCAAAGCAGATACGCAGTATTTT. Residues: CASQTGGKADTQYF.

This clonotype appeared many times. This chain links TRBV16 with TRBJ1-1, with a weak D call TRBD1 (6 bases). The V end was cut by 0 bases, the J end by 7 bases, with 12 bases between. This CDR3 spans 14 amino acids. Germline CDR1 and CDR2: KGHSY and FQNENV. The CDR3 DNA reads as TGTGCCAGCAGCCAATCGCTCGTCAGGGGTGAAGCTTTCTTT. Translation gives CASSQSLVRGEAFF.

The genes are TRBV7-3 and TRBJ1-1; the D gene is possibly TRBD1 (5 bases). Trimming cost V 5 bases and J 4 bases, with 11 bases left between them. The CDR3 sequence is 13 residues long. Per the germline V gene, CDR1 is SGHTA and CDR2 is FQGTGA. The CDR3: CASSADSTTEAFF. The CDR3 DNA sequence: TGTGCCAGCAGCGCCGACAGTACCACTGAAGCTTTCTTT.

The sample holds many counts of this clonotype. The chain links TRBV5-6 to TRBJ2-1; possible D gene TRBD2, 6 bases. Per the germline V gene, CDR1 is SGHDT and CDR2 is YYEEEE. V gave up 4 bases and J gave up 8 bases, with 19 bases separating them. This CDR3 spans 15 amino acids. The CDR3 nucleotides read TGTGCCAGCAGCCGGGACTTTTCCTCCTCAGATGAGCAGTTCTTC. It codes for CASSRDFSSSDEQFF.